In this sample, the clone carrying this T cell receptor (beta chain) turned up a few times. What it recognizes is unknown. This entry is derived from a study of molecular identifiers for immune sequencing clone quantification. Turning to the study itself: In replicates, RNA from approximately 20,000 or 100,000 naive CD8 cells was divided five ways and four parts were sequenced. The study, taken as a whole, reports: In cases of identical TCR molecules sharing a barcode, highly expanded clone sizes could be underestimated.

Preparation of the bulk TCR libraries relied on previously described methods and listed TCR primers. TCRdb passed the PCR reads through MiXCR, listing each CDR3 protein once. The sample lists about 640,000 distinct CDR3 sequences, just under 20% occurring once. In germline, CDR1 is SNHLY, CDR2 FYNNEI. This CDR3 is 15 amino acids long. The V segment lost 3 bases and the J segment 7 bases; nucleotides outside the gene matches: 5. Naive CD8 library inputs spanned about 19,000 to 1,000,000 sorted cells and 10%, 30% or 50% RNA. The receptor was derived from a human donor in good health. Some libraries in this study had Jurkat cell RNA spiked in. The rearrangement joins TRBV2 to TRBJ2-2; 10 bases are a match to TRBD1. The material sequenced was naive CD8+ T cells from blood, with Jurkat cell RNA spiked in. Documented subset: FACS-sorted CD8+CD4-CCR7+CD45RA+ naive T cells. This CDR3 is CASSDRQGAIGELFF. In nucleotides, the CDR3 is TGTGCCAGCAGTGATCGACAGGGGGCAATCGGGGAGCTGTTTTTT.